There are a few counts of the clone carrying this T cell receptor beta chain. The target antigen is unknown. This record belongs to a study of response to subunit inactivated influenza vaccine. Points from the study as a whole: Authors proposed each seasonal influenza vaccination draws in few new T cells.

A single record per CDR3 protein comes from TCRdb applying MiXCR to the RT-PCR reads. Of fewer than 600,000 distinct CDR3 sequences listed, 7.2% are singletons. CDR3 length: 14 amino acids. Trimming stripped 2 bases from V and 4 bases from J, with 11 bases between. Per germline, CDR1 LGHDT and CDR2 YNNKEL (reference sequence). This TCR was recovered from a man aged 45-69 years who received an inactivated influenza vaccine. The chain recombines TRBV3-1 with TRBJ2-5; D is possibly TRBD2 (6 bases). The specimen comprised PBMCs from blood, sampled approximately 25 months after vaccination. DNA of the CDR3: TGTGCCAGCAGCCAAAGTGGACTAAGAGAGACCCAGTACTTC. Amino acid sequence: CASSQSGLRETQYF.